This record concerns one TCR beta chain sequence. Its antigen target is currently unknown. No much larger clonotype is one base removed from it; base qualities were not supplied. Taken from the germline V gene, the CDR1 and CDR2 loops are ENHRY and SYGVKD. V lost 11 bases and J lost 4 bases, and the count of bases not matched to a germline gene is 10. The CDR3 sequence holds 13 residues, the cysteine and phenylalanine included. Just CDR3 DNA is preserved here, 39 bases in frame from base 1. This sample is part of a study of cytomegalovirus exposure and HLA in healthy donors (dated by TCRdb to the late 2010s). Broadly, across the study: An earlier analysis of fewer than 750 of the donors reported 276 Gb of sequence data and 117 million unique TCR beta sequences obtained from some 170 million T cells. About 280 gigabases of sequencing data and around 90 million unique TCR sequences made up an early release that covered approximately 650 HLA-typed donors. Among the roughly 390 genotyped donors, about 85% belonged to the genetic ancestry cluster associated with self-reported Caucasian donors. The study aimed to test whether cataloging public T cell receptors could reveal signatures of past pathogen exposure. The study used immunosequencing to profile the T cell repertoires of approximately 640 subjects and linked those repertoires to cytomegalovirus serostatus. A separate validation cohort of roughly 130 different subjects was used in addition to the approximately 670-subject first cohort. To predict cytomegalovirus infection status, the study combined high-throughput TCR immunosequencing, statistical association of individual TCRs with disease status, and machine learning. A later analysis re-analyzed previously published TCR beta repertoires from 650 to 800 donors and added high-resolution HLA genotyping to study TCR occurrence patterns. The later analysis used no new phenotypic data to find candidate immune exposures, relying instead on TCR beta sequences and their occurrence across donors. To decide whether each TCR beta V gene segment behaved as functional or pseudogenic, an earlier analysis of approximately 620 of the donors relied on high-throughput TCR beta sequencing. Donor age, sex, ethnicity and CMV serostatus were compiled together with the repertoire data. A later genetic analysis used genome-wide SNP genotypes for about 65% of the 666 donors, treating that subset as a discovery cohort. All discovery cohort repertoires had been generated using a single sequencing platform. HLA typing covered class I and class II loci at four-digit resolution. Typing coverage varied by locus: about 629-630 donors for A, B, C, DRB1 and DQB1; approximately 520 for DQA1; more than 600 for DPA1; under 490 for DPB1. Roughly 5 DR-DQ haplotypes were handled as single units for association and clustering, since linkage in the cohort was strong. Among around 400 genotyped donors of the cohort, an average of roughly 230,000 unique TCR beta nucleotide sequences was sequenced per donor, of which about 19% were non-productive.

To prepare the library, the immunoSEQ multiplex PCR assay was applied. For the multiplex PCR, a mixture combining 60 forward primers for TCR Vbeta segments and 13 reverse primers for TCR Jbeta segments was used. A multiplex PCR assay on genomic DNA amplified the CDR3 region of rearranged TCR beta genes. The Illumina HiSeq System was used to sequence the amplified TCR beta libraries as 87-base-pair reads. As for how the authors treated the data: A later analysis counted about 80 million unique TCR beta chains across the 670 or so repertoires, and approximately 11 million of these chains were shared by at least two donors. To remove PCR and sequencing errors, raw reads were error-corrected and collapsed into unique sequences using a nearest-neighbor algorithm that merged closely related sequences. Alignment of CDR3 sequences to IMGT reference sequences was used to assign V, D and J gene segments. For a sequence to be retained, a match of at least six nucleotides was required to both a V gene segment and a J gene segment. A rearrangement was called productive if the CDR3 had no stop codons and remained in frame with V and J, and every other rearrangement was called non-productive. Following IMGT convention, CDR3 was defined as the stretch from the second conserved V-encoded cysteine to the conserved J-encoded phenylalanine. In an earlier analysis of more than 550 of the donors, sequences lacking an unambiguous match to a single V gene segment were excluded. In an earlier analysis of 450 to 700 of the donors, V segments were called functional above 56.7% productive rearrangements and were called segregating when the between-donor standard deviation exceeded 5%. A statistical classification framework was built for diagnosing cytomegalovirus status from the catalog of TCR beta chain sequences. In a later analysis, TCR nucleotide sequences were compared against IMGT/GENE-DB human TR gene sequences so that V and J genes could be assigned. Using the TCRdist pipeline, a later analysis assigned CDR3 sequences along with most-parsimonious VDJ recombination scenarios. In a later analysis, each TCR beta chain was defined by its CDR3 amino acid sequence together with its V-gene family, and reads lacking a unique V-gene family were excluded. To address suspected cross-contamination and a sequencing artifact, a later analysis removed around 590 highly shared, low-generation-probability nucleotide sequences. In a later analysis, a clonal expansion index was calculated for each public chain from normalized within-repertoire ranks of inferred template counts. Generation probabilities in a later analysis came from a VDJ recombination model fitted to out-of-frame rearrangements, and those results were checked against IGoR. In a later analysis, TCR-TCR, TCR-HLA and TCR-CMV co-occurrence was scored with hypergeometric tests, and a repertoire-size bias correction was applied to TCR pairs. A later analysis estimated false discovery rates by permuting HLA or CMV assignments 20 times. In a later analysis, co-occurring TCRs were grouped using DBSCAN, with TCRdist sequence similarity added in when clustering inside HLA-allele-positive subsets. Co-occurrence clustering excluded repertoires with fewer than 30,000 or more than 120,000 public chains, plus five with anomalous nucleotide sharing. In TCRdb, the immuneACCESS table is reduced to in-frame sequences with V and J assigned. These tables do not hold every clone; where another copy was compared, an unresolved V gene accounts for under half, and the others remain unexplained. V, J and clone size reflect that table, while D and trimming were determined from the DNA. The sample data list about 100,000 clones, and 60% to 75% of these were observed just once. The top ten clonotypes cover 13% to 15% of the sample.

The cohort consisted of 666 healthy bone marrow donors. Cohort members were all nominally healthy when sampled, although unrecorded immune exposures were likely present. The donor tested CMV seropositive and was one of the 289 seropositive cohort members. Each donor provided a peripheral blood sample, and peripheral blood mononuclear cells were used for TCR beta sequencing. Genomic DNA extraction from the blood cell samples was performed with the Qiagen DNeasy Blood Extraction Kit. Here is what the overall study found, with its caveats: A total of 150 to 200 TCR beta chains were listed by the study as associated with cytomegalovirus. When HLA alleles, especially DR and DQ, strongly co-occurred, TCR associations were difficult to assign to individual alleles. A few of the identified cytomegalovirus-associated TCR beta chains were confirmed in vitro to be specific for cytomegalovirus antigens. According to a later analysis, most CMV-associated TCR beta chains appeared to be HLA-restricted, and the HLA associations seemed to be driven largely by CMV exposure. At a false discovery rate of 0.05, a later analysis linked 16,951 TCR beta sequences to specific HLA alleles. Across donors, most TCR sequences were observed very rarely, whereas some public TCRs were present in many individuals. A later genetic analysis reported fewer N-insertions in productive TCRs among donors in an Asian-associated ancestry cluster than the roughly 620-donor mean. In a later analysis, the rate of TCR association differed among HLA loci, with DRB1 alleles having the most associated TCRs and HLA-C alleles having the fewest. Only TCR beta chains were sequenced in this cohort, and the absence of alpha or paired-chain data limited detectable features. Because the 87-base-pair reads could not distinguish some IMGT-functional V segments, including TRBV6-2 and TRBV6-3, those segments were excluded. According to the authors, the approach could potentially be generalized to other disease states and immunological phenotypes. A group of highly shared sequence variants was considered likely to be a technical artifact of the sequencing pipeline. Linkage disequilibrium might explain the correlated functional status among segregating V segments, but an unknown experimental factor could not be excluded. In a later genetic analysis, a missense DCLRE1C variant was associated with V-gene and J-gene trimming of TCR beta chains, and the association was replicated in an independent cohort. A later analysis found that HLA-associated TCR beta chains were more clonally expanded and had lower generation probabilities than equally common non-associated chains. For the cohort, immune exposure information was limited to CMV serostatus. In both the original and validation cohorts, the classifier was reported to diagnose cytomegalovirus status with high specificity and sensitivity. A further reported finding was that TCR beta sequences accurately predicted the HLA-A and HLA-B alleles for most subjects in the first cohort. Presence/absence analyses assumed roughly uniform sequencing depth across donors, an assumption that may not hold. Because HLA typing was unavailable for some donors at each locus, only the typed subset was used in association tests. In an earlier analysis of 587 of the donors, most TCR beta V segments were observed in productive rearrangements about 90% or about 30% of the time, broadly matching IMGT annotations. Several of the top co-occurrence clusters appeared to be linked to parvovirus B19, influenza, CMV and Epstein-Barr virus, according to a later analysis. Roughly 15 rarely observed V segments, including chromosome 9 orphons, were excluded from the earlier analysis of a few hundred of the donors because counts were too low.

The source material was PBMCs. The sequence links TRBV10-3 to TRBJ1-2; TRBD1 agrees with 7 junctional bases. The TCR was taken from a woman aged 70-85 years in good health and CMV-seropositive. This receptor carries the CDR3 CAASGTALYGYTF. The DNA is TGTGCCGCCTCCGGGACAGCGCTCTATGGCTACACCTTC.